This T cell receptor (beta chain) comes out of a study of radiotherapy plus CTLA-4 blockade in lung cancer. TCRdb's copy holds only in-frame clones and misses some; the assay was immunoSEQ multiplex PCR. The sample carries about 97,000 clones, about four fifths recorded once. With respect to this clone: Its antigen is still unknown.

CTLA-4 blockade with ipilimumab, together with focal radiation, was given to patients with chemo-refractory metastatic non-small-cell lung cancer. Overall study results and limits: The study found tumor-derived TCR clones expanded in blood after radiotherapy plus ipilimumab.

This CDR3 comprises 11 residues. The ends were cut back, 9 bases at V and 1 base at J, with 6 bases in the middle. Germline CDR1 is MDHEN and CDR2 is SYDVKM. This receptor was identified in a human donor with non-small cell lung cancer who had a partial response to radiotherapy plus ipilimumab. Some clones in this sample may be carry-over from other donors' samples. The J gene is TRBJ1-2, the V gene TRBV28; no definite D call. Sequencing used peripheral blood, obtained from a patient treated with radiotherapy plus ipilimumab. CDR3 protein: CASAVNYGYTF. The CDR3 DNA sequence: TGTGCCAGTGCGGTTAACTATGGCTACACCTTC.